These 5 T cell receptor beta chains originate from one sample sequenced in a study. TCRdb reanalysed the 5' RACE reads using MiXCR and keeps one entry per CDR3 protein. This sample has fewer than 80,000 distinct CDR3 sequences; roughly 23% occur once, and the top ten carry approximately 3%. What was sequenced was memory CD4+ T cells sorted from a lymph node. Subset denoted: memory CD4+ T cells, CD4+CD45RO+CD25-. The receptors were sampled from a female donor with breast cancer.

A note on this clonotype: A read error may account for a junction end that differs from germline. The CDR3 sequence is CANSYGAGRETQYF. In nucleotides, the CDR3 is TGCGCCAACAGCTACGGGGCCGGGCGAGAGACCCAGTACTTC. The chain joins TRBV5-1 to TRBJ2-5; D may correspond to TRBD1 or TRBD2 (5 bases each). The CDR3 spans 14 residues. The V gene's germline CDR1 is SGHRS and CDR2 YFSETQ.

The genes are TRBV11-3 and TRBJ2-1; TRBD1 aligns across 7 bases. The CDR3 consists of 14 residues. Germline V gives CDR1 SGHNT, CDR2 YENEEA. J lost 5 bases, V lost 4 bases, and 5 bases had no gene match. The CDR3 nucleotides read TGTGCCAGCAGCTCCGGGACAGCCGACAATGAGCAGTTCTTC. It specifies CASSSGTADNEQFF. Looking up the rest from reference TRBV11-3 and TRBJ2-1 gives the full variable domain: EAGVVQSPRYKIIEKKQPVAFWCNPISGHNTLYWYLQNLGQGPELLIRYENEEAVDDSQLPKDRFSAERLKGVDSTLKIQPAELGDSAVYLCASSSGTADNEQFFGPGTRLTVL.

The V call is TRBV7-2, the J call TRBJ1-5; 10 nucleotides agree with TRBD1. This CDR3 has 14 residues. Germline V gene sequence: CDR1 SGHTA, CDR2 FQGNSA. The V and J ends lost 3 bases and 6 bases, in that order; junction bases with no gene match: 2. The CDR3: CASSLTGGIQPQHF. The CDR3, as DNA: TGTGCCAGCAGCTTGACAGGGGGCATTCAGCCCCAGCATTTT.

As concerns this clonotype: Its ends do not fully match the called genes, so a read error is possible. J is TRBJ1-3 and V is TRBV20-1; no clear D gene. CDR3 length equals 14 residues. Germline V gene lookup returns CDR1 DFQATT and CDR2 SNEGSKA (reference sequence). The CDR3 loop is CSARAQTSGNTIYF. The CDR3 DNA is TGCAGCGCTAGAGCGCAGACCTCTGGAAACACCATATATTTT.

This clonotype was counted ten times or more. The CDR3 loop is CASSSGTGEIYGYTF. The CDR3 DNA reads as TGTGCCAGCAGCTCCGGGACAGGGGAAATTTATGGCTACACCTTC. The rearrangement uses TRBV6-5 and TRBJ1-2; the match to TRBD1 covers 10 bases. V gave up 6 bases and J gave up 5 bases; unmatched junction bases: 9. CDR1 and CDR2 from the germline V gene are MNHEY and SVGAGI. The CDR3 loop spans 15 amino acids.